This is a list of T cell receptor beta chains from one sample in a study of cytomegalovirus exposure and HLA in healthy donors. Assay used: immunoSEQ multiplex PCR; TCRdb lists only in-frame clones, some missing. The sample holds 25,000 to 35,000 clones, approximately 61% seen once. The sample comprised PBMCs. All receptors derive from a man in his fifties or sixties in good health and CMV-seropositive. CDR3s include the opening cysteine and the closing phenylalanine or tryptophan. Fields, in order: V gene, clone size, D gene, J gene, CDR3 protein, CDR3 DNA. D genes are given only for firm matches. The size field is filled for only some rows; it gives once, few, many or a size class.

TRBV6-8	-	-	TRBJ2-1	CASIPPVGAYNEQFF	TGTGCCAGCATCCCACCGGTAGGAGCCTACAATGAGCAGTTCTTC
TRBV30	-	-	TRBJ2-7	CATSPGLDYEQYF	TGTGCCACCAGTCCGGGTCTGGACTACGAGCAGTACTTC
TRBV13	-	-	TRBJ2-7	CASSLVTDEYEQYF	TGTGCCAGCAGCTTAGTTACAGACGAGTACGAGCAGTACTTC
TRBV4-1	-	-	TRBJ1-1	CASSPYDSYTEAFF	TGCGCCAGCAGCCCATACGACAGTTACACTGAAGCTTTCTTT
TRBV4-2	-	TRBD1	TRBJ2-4	CASSPLLSRTGEAKNIQYF	TGTGCCAGCAGCCCGCTTTTAAGCCGTACAGGGGAGGCCAAAAACATTCAGTACTTC
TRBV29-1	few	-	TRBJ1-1	CSVGDTEAFF	TGCAGCGTTGGAGACACTGAAGCTTTCTTT
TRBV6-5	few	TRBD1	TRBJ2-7	CASAQGAIYEQYF	TGTGCCAGTGCACAGGGGGCTATCTACGAGCAGTACTTC
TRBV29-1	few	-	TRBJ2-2	CSVGRGDTGELFF	TGCAGCGTTGGCAGGGGTGACACCGGGGAGCTGTTTTTT
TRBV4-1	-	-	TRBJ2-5	CASSQGPGRKETQYF	TGCGCCAGCAGCCAAGGCCCGGGAAGAAAAGAGACCCAGTACTTC
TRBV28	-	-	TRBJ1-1	CASSLSDRNEAFF	TGTGCCAGCAGTTTATCAGACAGGAACGAAGCTTTCTTT
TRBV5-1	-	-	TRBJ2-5	CASNEGQETQYF	TGCGCCAGCAACGAGGGTCAGGAGACCCAGTACTTC
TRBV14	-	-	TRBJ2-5	CASSRFGQETQYF	TGTGCCAGCAGCCGGTTCGGGCAAGAGACCCAGTACTTC
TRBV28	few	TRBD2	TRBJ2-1	CASSSLAGEWNEQFF	TGTGCCAGCTCCTCTCTAGCGGGAGAGTGGAATGAGCAGTTCTTC
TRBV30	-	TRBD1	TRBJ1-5	CAWSATGQGFSNQPQHF	TGTGCCTGGAGCGCCACGGGACAGGGATTTAGCAATCAGCCCCAGCATTTT
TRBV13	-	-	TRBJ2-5	CASSKQGLGETQYF	TGTGCCAGCAGCAAACAGGGCTTGGGGGAGACCCAGTACTTC
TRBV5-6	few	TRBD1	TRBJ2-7	CASTGTDNHYEQYF	TGTGCCAGCACCGGGACAGACAACCACTACGAGCAGTACTTC
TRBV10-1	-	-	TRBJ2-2	CASHDGLLNTGELFF	TGCGCCAGCCATGACGGACTTCTGAACACCGGGGAGCTGTTTTTT
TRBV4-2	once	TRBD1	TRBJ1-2	CASSLNFIGQGLNGYTF	TGTGCCAGCAGCCTAAACTTTATTGGACAGGGTTTAAATGGCTACACCTTC
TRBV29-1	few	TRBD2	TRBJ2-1	CSGASLAGDNEQFF	TGCAGCGGTGCGTCTCTAGCGGGCGACAATGAGCAGTTCTTC
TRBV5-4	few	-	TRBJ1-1	CASNPRALNTEAFF	TGTGCCAGCAACCCCAGGGCCCTGAACACTGAAGCTTTCTTT
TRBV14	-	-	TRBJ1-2	CASSPSRDYGYTF	TGTGCCAGCAGCCCCTCGCGGGACTATGGCTACACCTTC
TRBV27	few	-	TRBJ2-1	CASSLTGISYNEQFF	TGTGCCAGCAGTTTAACAGGAATCTCCTACAATGAGCAGTTCTTC
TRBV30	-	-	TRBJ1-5	CAWSARINQPQHF	TGTGCCTGGAGTGCCAGGATCAATCAGCCCCAGCATTTT
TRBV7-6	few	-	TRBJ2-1	CASSLGGQTYNEQFF	TGTGCCAGCAGCTTAGGCGGACAGACCTACAATGAGCAGTTCTTC
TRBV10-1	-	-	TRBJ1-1	CASIKEFYDTEAFF	TGCGCCAGCATTAAGGAGTTCTACGACACTGAAGCTTTCTTT
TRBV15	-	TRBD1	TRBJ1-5	CATSRDRQGRGGGQPQHF	TGTGCCACCAGCAGAGATCGACAGGGCAGGGGTGGCGGTCAGCCCCAGCATTTT
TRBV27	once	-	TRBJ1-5	CASSFLRDQPQHF	TGTGCCAGCAGTTTTCTGAGGGATCAGCCCCAGCATTTT
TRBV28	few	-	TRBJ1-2	CASERSNYGYTF	TGTGCCAGCGAGCGATCGAACTATGGCTACACCTTC
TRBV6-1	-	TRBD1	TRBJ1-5	CASRRQGVLVQPQHF	TGTGCCAGCAGAAGACAGGGTGTTTTAGTTCAGCCCCAGCATTTT
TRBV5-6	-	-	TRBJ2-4	CASSLYRVLAKNIQYF	TGTGCCAGCAGCTTGTATCGAGTACTAGCCAAAAACATTCAGTACTTC
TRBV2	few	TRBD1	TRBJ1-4	CASGMQGAGEKLFF	TGTGCCAGCGGGATGCAGGGGGCGGGTGAAAAACTGTTTTTT
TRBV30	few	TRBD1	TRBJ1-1	CAWSPNRGRKAFF	TGTGCCTGGAGTCCAAACAGGGGAAGGAAAGCTTTCTTT
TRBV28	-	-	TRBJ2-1	CASSLSLVSSYNEQFF	TGTGCCAGCAGTCTCTCCTTGGTGAGCTCCTACAATGAGCAGTTCTTC
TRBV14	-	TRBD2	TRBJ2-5	CASSRTSGPEGETQYF	TGTGCCAGCTCAAGGACTAGCGGGCCAGAAGGGGAGACCCAGTACTTC
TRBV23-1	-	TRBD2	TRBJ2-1	CASSQTGGGNEQFF	TGCGCCAGCAGTCAGACGGGAGGGGGTAATGAGCAGTTCTTC
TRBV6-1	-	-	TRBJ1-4	CASSRLEKLFF	TGTGCCAGCAGTAGACTTGAAAAACTGTTTTTT
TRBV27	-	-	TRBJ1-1	CASSFYGQSEAFF	TGTGCCAGCAGTTTCTACGGACAGAGTGAAGCTTTCTTT
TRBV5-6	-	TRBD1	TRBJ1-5	CASSRRGQGQPQHF	TGTGCCAGCAGCCGAAGGGGGCAGGGACAGCCCCAGCATTTT
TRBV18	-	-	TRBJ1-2	CASSAITGSPHGYTF	TGTGCCAGCTCAGCCATTACCGGGTCCCCTCATGGCTACACCTTC
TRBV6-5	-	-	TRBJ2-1	CASSSQPTYNEQFF	TGTGCCAGCAGTTCACAACCAACCTACAATGAGCAGTTCTTC
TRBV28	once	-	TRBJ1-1	CASSLWVAENTEAFF	TGTGCCAGCAGTTTATGGGTTGCGGAGAACACTGAAGCTTTCTTT
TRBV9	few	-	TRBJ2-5	CASSPRQALGETQYF	TGTGCCAGCAGCCCCCGACAGGCCCTGGGGGAGACCCAGTACTTC
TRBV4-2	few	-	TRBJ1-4	CASSQDSSEKLFF	TGTGCCAGCAGCCAGGACAGCAGTGAAAAACTGTTTTTT
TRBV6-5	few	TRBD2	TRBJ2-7	CASSYLAGEQYF	TGTGCCAGCAGTTACCTAGCGGGGGAGCAGTACTTC
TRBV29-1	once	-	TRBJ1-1	CSVASNTEAFF	TGCAGCGTAGCGTCCAACACTGAAGCTTTCTTT
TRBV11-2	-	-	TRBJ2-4	CASSAGTTNIQYF	TGTGCCAGCAGCGCGGGGACCACAAACATTCAGTACTTC
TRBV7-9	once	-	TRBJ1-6	CASSLRGSPLHF	TGTGCCAGCAGCTTACGCGGTTCACCCCTCCACTTT
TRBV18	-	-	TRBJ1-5	CASSPQRDSNQPQHF	TGTGCCAGCTCACCACAGAGGGATAGCAATCAGCCCCAGCATTTT
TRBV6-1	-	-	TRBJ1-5	CASSGGQNSNQPQHF	TGTGCCAGCAGTGGGGGGCAGAACAGCAATCAGCCCCAGCATTTT
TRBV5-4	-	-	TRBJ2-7	CASSLTTSYEQYF	TGTGCCAGCAGCTTGACTACCTCCTACGAGCAGTACTTC
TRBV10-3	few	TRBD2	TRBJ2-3	CATNLAGGLDTQYF	TGTGCCACTAATCTAGCGGGGGGGCTAGATACGCAGTATTTT
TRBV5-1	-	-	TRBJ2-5	CASRPTSQETQYF	TGCGCCAGCAGACCGACTAGTCAAGAGACCCAGTACTTC
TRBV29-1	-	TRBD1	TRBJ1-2	CGQGQGEYGYTF	TGCGGCCAGGGACAGGGGGAATATGGCTACACCTTC
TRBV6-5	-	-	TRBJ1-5	CASSYGRVQPQHF	TGTGCCAGCAGTTACGGCAGGGTCCAGCCCCAGCATTTT
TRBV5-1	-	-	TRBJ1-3	CASSLAAGGDTIYF	TGCGCCAGCAGCTTGGCCGCCGGGGGGGACACCATATATTTT
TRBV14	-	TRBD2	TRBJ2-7	CASRASGLASYEQYF	TGTGCCAGCAGAGCTTCGGGACTAGCGAGCTACGAGCAGTACTTC
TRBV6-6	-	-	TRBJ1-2	CASNSGGYGYTF	TGTGCCAGCAACTCGGGCGGGTATGGCTACACCTTC
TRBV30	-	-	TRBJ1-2	CAWNSARDYGYTF	TGTGCCTGGAACTCGGCGAGGGACTATGGCTACACCTTC
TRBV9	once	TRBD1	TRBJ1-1	CASSRMGTGASEAFF	TGTGCCAGCAGCCGAATGGGGACAGGCGCCTCTGAAGCTTTCTTT
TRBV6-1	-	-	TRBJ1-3	CASTTGYSGNTIYF	TGTGCCAGCACCACAGGGTACTCTGGAAACACCATATATTTT